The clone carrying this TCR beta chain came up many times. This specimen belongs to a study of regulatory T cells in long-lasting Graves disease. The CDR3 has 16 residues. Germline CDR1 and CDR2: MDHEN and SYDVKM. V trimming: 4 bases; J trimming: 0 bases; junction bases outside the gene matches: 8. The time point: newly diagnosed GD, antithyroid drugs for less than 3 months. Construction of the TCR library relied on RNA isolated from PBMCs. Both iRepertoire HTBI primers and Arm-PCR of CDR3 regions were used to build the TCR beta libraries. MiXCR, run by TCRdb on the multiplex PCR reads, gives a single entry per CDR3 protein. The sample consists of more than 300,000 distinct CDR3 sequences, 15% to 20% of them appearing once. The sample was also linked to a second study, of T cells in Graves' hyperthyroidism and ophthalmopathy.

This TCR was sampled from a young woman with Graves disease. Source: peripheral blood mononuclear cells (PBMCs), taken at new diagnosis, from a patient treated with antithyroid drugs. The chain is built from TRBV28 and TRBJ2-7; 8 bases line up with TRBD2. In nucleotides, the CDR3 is TGTGCCAGCAGTTCACGCCAGCGGGGGCCCTCCTACGAGCAGTACTTC. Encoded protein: CASSSRQRGPSYEQYF. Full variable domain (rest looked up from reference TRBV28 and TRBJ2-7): DVKVTQSSRYLVKRTGEKVFLECVQDMDHENMFWYRQDPGLGLRLIYFSYDVKMKEKGDIPEGYSVSREKKERFSLILESASTNQTSMYLCASSSRQRGPSYEQYFGPGTRLTVT.